The entry below gives a single T cell receptor (beta chain) sequence along with its context. This CDR3 contains 17 residues. Looked up from germline, CDR1 is LGHNA and CDR2 is YSLEER. Trimming cost V 0 bases and J 3 bases; bases outside gene matches: 7. Primers included in the PCR were 60 Vbeta and 13 Jbeta primers. This table comes from immunoSEQ multiplex PCR, and its TCRdb copy is limited to in-frame clones, with some not included. The sample includes roughly 100,000 clones, about three quarters of them seen just once. The sample is drawn from a study of cytomegalovirus exposure and HLA in healthy donors.

The sample taken for sequencing was PBMCs. This TCR was sampled from a woman aged 40 to 49 in good health and CMV-seropositive. This chain joins TRBV4-3 and TRBJ2-2, with 7 bases matching TRBD1. The CDR3 DNA is TGCGCCAGCAGCCAAGAGCCACAGGGGATGCACACCGGGGAGCTGTTTTTT. It is translated as CASSQEPQGMHTGELFF.